The sequence of this TCR beta chain was determined in a study of blood T cell repertoires in COVID-19. Study-level information: T cells, B-cell-depleted T cells, or PBMCs supplied cDNA or gDNA.

TCRdb's table, derived via immunoSEQ multiplex PCR, lists solely in-frame clones and lacks some. This table has about 220,000 clones, under 90% appearing once. Trimming stripped 3 bases from V and 6 bases from J, with 12 bases between. The CDR3 is 14 amino acids. The germline gives CDR1 LNHDA, CDR2 SQIVND (reference sequence). This sequence joins TRBV19 and TRBJ1-5; a possible D gene is TRBD1 (5 bases). The source is an elderly woman with acute or convalescent COVID-19. The sequenced sample was peripheral blood. CDR3 sequence (DNA): TGTGCCAGTAGTATGGGCAGGGAAGGTCAGCCCCAGCATTTT. Translated: CASSMGREGQPQHF.